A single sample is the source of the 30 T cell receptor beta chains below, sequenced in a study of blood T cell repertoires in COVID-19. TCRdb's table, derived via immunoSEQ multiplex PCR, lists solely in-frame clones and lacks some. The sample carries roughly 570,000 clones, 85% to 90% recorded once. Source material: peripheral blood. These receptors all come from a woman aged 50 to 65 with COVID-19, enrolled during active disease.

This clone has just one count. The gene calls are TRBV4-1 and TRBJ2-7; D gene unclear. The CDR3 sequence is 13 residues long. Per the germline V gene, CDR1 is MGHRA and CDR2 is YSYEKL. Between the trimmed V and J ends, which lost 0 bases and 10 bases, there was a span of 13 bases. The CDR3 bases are TGCGCCAGCAGCCAAGACAATGGCGCGGTTCAGTACTTC. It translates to CASSQDNGAVQYF.

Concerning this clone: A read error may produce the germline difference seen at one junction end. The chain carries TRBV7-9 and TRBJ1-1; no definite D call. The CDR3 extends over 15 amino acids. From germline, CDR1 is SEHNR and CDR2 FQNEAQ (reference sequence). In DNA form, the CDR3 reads TGTGCCAGCAGCCTAGCCGGAGGGAGAGACACTGAAGCTTTCTTT. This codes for CASSLAGGRDTEAFF.

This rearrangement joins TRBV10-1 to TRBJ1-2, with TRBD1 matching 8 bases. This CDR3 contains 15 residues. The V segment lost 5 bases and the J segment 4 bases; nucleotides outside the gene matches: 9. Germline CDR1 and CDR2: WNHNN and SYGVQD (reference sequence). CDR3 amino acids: CASSPGTGGTYGYTF. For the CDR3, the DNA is TGCGCCAGCAGTCCAGGGACAGGAGGAACCTATGGCTACACCTTC.

The CDR3 DNA reads TGTGCCAGCGCCATGAAAGGGGGCAATGAAAAACTGTTTTTT. This translates into CASAMKGGNEKLFF. The chain carries TRBV27 and TRBJ1-4; the match to TRBD1 covers 7 bases. The CDR3 contains 14 residues. Germline V gives CDR1 MNHEY, CDR2 SMNVEV (reference sequence). J was trimmed by 5 bases and V by 8 bases; bases with no gene match: 8. The variable domain in full, completed from reference TRBV27 and TRBJ1-4, reads EAQVTQNPRYLITVTGKKLTVTCSQNMNHEYMSWYRQDPGLGLRQIYYSMNVEVTDKGDVPEGYKVSRKEKRNFPLILESPSPNQTSLYFCASAMKGGNEKLFFGSGTQLSVL.

DNA for the CDR3: TGTGCCAGCAGTTTCCAGGCTTCCTACGAGCAGTACTTC. This gives the protein CASSFQASYEQYF. The J gene is TRBJ2-7, the V gene TRBV27, with unresolved D. CDR1 is MNHEY and CDR2 is SMNVEV in the germline V gene (reference sequence). Trimming took off 3 bases at V and 1 base at J, with 7 bases between the two ends. The CDR3 loop spans 13 amino acids.

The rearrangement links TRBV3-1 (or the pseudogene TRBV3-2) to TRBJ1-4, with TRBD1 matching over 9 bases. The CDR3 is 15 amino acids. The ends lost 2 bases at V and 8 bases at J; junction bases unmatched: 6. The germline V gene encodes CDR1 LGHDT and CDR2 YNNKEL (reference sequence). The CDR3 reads CASSQTGQGIEKLFF. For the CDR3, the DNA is TGTGCCAGCAGCCAAACGGGACAGGGAATAGAAAAACTGTTTTTT.

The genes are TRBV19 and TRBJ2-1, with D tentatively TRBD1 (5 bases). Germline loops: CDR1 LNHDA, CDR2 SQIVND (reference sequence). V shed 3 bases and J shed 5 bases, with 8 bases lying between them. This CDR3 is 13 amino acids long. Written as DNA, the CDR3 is TGTGCCAGTAGTATTCTCAGGGACAATGAGCAGTTCTTC. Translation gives CASSILRDNEQFF.

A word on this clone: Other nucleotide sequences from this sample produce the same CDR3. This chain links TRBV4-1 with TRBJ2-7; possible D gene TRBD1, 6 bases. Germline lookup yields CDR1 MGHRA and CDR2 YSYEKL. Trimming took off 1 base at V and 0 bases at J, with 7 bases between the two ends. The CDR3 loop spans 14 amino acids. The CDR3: CASSQVDSSYEQYF. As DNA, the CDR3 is TGCGCCAGCAGCCAAGTGGACAGCTCCTACGAGCAGTACTTC.

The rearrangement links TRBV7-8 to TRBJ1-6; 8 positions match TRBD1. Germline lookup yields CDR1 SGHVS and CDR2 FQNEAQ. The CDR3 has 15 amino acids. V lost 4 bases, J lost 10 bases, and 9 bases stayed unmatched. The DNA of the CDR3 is TGTGCCAGCAGCTGGGGGACAGGTTTGGGATCACCCCTCCACTTT. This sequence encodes CASSWGTGLGSPLHF.

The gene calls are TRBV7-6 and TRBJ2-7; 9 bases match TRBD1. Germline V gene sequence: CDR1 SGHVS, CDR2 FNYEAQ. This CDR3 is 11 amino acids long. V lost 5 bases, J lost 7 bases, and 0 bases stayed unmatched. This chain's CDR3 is CASSDRGEQYF. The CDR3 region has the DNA TGTGCCAGCAGCGACAGGGGGGAGCAGTACTTC. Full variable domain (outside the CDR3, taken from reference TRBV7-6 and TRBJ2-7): GAGVSQSPRYKVTKRGQDVALRCDPISGHVSLYWYRQALGQGPEFLTYFNYEAQQDKSGLPNDRFSAERPEGSISTLTIQRTEQRDSAMYRCASSDRGEQYFGPGTRLTVT.

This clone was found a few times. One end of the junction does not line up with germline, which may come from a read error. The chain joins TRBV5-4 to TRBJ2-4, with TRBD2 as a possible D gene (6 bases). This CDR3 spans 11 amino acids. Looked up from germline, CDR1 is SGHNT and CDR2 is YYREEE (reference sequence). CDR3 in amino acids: CASSLGDSVFF. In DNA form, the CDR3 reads TGTGCCAGCAGCTTGGGGGACTCTGTCTTCTTC.

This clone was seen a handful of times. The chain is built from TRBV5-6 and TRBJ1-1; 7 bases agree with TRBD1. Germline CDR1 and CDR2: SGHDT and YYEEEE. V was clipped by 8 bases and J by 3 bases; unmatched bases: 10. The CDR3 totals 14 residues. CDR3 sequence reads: CASGEDDRDTEAFF. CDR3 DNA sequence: TGTGCCAGTGGGGAGGACGACAGGGACACTGAAGCTTTCTTT. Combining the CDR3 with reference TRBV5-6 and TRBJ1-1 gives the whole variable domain DAGVTQSPTHLIKTRGQQVTLRCSPKSGHDTVSWYQQALGQGPQFIFQYYEEEERQRGNFPDRFSGHQFPNYSSELNVNALLLGDSALYLCASGEDDRDTEAFFGQGTRLTVV.

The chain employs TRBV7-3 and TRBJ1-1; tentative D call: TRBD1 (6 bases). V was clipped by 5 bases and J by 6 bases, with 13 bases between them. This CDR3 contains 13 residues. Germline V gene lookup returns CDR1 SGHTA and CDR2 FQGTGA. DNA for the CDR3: TGTGCCAGCAGCGTTTTACAGGGAGCTGAAGCTTTCTTT. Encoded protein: CASSVLQGAEAFF.

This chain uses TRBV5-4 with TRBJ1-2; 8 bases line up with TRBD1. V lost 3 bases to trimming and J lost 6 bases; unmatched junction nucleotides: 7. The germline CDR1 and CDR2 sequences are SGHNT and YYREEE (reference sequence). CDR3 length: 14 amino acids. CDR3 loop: CASSSAGGFNGYTF. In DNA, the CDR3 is TGTGCCAGCAGCTCGGCAGGGGGCTTTAATGGCTACACCTTC.

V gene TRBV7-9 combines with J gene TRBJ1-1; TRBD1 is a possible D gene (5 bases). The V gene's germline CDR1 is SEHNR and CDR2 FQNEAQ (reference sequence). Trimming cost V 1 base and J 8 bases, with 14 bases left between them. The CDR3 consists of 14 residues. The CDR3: CASSLGGDAGEAFF. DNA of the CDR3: TGTGCCAGCAGCTTAGGGGGGGACGCCGGGGAAGCTTTCTTT.

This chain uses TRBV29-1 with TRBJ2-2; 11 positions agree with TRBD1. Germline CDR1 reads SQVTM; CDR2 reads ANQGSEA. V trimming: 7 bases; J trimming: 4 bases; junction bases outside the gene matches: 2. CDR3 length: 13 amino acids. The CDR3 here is CSGDRGGTGELFF. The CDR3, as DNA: TGCAGCGGGGACAGGGGGGGCACCGGGGAGCTGTTTTTT.

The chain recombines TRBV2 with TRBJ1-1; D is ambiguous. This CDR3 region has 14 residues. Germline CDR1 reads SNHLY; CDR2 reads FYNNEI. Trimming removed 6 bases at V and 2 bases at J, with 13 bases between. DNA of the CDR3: TGTGCCAGCAGCTCCGTCCTTTTAAACACTGAAGCTTTCTTT. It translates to CASSSVLLNTEAFF.

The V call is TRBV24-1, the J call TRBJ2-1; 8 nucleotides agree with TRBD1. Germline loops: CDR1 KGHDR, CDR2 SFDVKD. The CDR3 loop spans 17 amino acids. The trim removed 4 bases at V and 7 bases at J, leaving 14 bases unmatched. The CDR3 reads CATSELTTGTGLNEQFF. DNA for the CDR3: TGTGCCACCAGTGAGCTAACAACCGGGACAGGTCTAAATGAGCAGTTCTTC.

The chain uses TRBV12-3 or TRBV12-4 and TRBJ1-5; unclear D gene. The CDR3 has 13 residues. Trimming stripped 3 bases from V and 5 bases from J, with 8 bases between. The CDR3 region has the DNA TGTGCCAGCAGTTTTCGTGGAGATCAGCCCCAGCATTTT. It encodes CASSFRGDQPQHF.

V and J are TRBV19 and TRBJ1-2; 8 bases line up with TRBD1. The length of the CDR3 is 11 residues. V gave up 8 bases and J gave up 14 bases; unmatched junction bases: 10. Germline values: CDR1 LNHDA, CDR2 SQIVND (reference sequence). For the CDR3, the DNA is TGTGCCAGTGTTGACGGACAGGGCGCAACCTTC. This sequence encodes CASVDGQGATF.

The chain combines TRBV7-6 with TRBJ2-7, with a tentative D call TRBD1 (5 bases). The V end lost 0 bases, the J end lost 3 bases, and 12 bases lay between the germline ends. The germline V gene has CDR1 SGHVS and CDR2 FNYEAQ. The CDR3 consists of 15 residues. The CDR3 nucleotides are TGTGCCAGCAGCTTAGCGGCAGGGAATTACTACGAGCAGTACTTC. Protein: CASSLAAGNYYEQYF.

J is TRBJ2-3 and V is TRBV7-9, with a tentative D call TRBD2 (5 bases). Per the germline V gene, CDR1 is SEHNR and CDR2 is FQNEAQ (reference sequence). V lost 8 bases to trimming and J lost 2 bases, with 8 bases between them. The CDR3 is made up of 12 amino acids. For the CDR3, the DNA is TGTGCCAGCCGGGATATCACAGATACGCAGTATTTT. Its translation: CASRDITDTQYF.

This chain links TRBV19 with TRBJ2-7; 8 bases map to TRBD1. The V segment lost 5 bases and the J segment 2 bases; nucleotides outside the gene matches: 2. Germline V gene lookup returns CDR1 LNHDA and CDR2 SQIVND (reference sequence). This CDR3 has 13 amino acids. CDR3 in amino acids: CASSVQGAYEQYF. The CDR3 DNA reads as TGTGCCAGTAGTGTACAGGGGGCCTACGAGCAGTACTTC.

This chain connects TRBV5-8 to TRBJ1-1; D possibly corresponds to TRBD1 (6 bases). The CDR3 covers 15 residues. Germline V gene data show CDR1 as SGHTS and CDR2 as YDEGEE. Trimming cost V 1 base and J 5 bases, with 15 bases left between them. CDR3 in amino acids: CASSLSMAGVTEAFF. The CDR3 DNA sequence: TGTGCCAGCAGCTTGAGTATGGCAGGGGTTACTGAAGCTTTCTTT.

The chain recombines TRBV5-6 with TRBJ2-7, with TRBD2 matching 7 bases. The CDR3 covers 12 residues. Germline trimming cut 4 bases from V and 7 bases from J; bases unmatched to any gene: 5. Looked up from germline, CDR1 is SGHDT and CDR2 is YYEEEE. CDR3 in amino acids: CASSLGLEEQYF. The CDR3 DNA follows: TGTGCCAGCAGCCTTGGACTAGAGGAGCAGTACTTC. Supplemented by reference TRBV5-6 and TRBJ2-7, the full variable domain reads DAGVTQSPTHLIKTRGQQVTLRCSPKSGHDTVSWYQQALGQGPQFIFQYYEEEERQRGNFPDRFSGHQFPNYSSELNVNALLLGDSALYLCASSLGLEEQYFGPGTRLTVT.

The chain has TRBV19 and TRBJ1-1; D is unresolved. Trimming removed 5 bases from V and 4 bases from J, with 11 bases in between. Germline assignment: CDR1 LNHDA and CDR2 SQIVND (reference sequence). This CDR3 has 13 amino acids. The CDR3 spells CASSPREVTEAFF. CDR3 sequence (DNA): TGTGCCAGTAGTCCCCGGGAAGTCACTGAAGCTTTCTTT. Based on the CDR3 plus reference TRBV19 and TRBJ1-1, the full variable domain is DGGITQSPKYLFRKEGQNVTLSCEQNLNHDAMYWYRQDPGQGLRLIYYSQIVNDFQKGDIAEGYSVSREKKESFPLTVTSAQKNPTAFYLCASSPREVTEAFFGQGTRLTVV.

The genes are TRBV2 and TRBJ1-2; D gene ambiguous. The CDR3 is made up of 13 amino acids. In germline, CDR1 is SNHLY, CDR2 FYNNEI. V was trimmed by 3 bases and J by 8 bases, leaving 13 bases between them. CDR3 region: CASSDSHLGGYTF. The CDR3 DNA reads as TGTGCCAGCAGTGACAGCCATCTAGGAGGCTACACCTTC.

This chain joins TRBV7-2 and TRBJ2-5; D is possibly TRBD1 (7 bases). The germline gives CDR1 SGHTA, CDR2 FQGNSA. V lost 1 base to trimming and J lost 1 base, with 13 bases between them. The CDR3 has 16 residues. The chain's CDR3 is CASSLVAAGGQETQYF. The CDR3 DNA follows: TGTGCCAGCAGCTTAGTAGCGGCAGGGGGCCAAGAGACCCAGTACTTC.

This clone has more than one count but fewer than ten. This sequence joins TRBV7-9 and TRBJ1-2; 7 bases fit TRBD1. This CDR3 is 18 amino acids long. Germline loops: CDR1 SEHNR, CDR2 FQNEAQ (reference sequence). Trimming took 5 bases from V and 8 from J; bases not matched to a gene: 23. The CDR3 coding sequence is TGTGCCAGCAGCCTAATGGGGCGCCGACAGGGCGGCAGCGGAGGCTACACCTTC. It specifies CASSLMGRRQGGSGGYTF.

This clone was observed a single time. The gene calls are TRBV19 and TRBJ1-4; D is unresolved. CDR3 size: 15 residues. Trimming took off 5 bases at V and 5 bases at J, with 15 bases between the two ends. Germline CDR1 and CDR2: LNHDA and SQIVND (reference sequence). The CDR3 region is CASSEGGDENEKLFF. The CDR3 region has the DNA TGTGCCAGTAGTGAGGGCGGGGATGAGAATGAAAAACTGTTTTTT.